Listed here are 8 T cell receptor beta chains from one sample, sequenced in a study of HIV-infected children after antiretroviral therapy interruption. As for treatment: PENTA 11 planned treatment interruption arm or continuous ART arm. A 3' RACE protocol on RNA, with unique molecular identifiers, produced the TCR library. MiXCR, run by TCRdb on the 3' RACE reads, gives a single entry per CDR3 protein. The data show about 40,000 distinct CDR3 sequences, over 6% seen once. Source: CD45RA+ CD4+ T cells from PBMCs, pooled from several time points, taken from a donor given antiretroviral therapy, either interrupted or continuous. The subset denotes: naive CD4+ CD45RA+ CD45RO- T cells. The receptors stem from a pool of human donors with HIV.

V is TRBV24-1 and J is TRBJ2-2, with D possibly being TRBD1 (6 bases). The CDR3 loop spans 15 amino acids. V lost 0 bases to trimming and J lost 6 bases, with 10 bases between them. Germline V CDR1 and CDR2: KGHDR, SFDVKD. The CDR3 DNA follows: TGTGCCACCAGTGATTTGAGGACAGCTTCCGGGGAGCTGTTTTTT. Its protein is CATSDLRTASGELFF.

As regards this clonotype: Being one base from a much bigger clone, this may be a read error. This rearrangement joins TRBV5-6 to TRBJ2-7; tentative D call: TRBD2 (6 bases). The CDR3 runs to 15 residues. Trimming took 4 bases from V and 5 from J, leaving 19 bases between them. Per germline, CDR1 SGHDT and CDR2 YYEEEE. Here the CDR3 reads CASSASGGASDEQYF. CDR3 DNA sequence: TGTGCCAGCAGCGCCAGCGGAGGGGCGTCAGACGAGCAGTACTTC.

This clonotype occurred many times. V usage is TRBV12-3 or TRBV12-4 and J usage is TRBJ1-1; no definite D call. The CDR3 contains 14 residues. The V end was cut by 5 bases, the J end by 5 bases, with 15 bases between. The CDR3 is CASSMSQTKTEAFF. CDR3 bases: TGTGCCAGCAGTATGTCACAGACAAAGACTGAAGCTTTCTTT.

This clonotype was recorded at least ten times. This chain joins TRBV4-1 and TRBJ2-5; D possibly corresponds to TRBD1 (6 bases). The CDR3 has 14 residues. V shed 0 bases and J shed 9 bases, with 14 bases lying between them. Germline V gene lookup returns CDR1 MGHRA and CDR2 YSYEKL. In DNA, the CDR3 is TGCGCCAGCAGCCAAGAAGAGCAGGGGAAACCCCAGTACTTC. This codes for CASSQEEQGKPQYF.

This clonotype was seen at least ten times. This sequence joins TRBV20-1 and TRBJ2-5, with 8 bases aligning to TRBD1. V was pared by 1 base and J by 1 base, with 8 bases of the junction left unmatched. Germline CDR1 is DFQATT and CDR2 is SNEGSKA (reference sequence). The CDR3 has 16 amino acids. CDR3 coding DNA: TGCAGTGCTAGAGCCTCCGGGACAGGAACCCAAGAGACCCAGTACTTC. Protein: CSARASGTGTQETQYF.

This clonotype was observed a handful of times. Here the CDR3 DNA reads TGTGCCAGCAGTTCCCGGGGGCTCGGCACAGATACGCAGTATTTT. Protein product: CASSSRGLGTDTQYF. The chain is built from TRBV27 and TRBJ2-3; D tentatively reads TRBD1 or TRBD2 (6 bases each). In germline, CDR1 is MNHEY, CDR2 SMNVEV (reference sequence). This CDR3 contains 15 residues. The V end was cut by 4 bases, the J end by 1 base, with 12 bases between.

This chain joins TRBV10-3 and TRBJ1-5; no clear D gene. The germline CDR1 and CDR2 sequences are ENHRY and SYGVKD. This CDR3 is 14 amino acids long. V lost 3 bases and J 4 bases, leaving 10 bases between the germline ends. The CDR3 DNA is TGTGCCATCAGTGATGGCAGCCTAAATCAGCCCCAGCATTTT. Amino acids: CAISDGSLNQPQHF.

The V and J genes are TRBV7-9 and TRBJ1-1, with D maybe TRBD1 (6 bases). Trimming stripped 4 bases from V and 1 base from J, with 7 bases between. This CDR3 is built from 13 residues. Germline lookup yields CDR1 SEHNR and CDR2 FQNEAQ (reference sequence). The CDR3 DNA follows: TGTGCCAGCAGCTGGACAGAGAACACTGAAGCTTTCTTT. This translates into CASSWTENTEAFF.